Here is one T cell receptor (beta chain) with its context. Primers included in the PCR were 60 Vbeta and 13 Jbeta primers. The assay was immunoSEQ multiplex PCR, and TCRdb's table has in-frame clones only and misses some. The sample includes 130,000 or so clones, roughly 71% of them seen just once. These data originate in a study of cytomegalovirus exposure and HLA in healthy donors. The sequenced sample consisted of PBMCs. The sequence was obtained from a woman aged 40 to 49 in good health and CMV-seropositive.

CDR3 sequence (DNA): TGTGCCAGCAGCCCGACAGGGGTTTATGGCTACACCTTC. Protein sequence: CASSPTGVYGYTF. This chain uses TRBV13 with TRBJ1-2; 8 nucleotides align to TRBD1. This CDR3 is built from 13 residues. Germline trimming cut 5 bases from V and 5 bases from J; bases unmatched to any gene: 4. Germline V CDR1 and CDR2: PRHDT, FYEKMQ (reference sequence).